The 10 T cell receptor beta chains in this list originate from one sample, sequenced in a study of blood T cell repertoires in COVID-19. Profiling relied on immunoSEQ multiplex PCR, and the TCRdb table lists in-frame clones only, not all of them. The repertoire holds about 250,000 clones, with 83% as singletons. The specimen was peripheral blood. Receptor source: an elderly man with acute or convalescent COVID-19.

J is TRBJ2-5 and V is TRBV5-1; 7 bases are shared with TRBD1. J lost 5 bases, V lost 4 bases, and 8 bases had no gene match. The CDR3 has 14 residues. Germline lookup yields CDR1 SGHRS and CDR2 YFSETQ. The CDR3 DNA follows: TGCGCCAGCAGCGAGGGGACAGCACGCGAGACCCAGTACTTC. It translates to CASSEGTARETQYF.

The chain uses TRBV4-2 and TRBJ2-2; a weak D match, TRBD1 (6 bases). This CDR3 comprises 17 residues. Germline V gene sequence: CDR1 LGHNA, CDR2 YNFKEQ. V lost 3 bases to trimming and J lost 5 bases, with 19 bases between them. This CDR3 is CASSQDPRDIRTGELFF. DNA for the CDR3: TGTGCCAGCAGCCAGGACCCTCGGGACATCAGGACCGGGGAGCTGTTTTTT.

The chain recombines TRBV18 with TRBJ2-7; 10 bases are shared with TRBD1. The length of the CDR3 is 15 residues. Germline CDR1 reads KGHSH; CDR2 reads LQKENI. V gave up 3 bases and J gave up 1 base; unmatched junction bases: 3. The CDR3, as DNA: TGTGCCAGCTCACCGACAGGGGGCCTTTCCTACGAGCAGTACTTC. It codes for CASSPTGGLSYEQYF.

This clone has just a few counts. CDR3 sequence reads: CASNSPGQGLTGELFF. The DNA for the CDR3 is TGTGCCAGCAACTCTCCGGGACAGGGCCTCACCGGGGAGCTGTTTTTT. The rearrangement links TRBV2 to TRBJ2-2, with 9 nucleotides matching TRBD1. The germline CDR1 and CDR2 sequences are SNHLY and FYNNEI. V shed 7 bases, J shed 4 bases, and the junction held 10 bases outside the gene matches. The CDR3 contains 16 residues.

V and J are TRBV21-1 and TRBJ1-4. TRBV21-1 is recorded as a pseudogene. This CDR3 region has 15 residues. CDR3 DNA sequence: TGTGCCAGCAGCAAATGGGGGGTTCCTAATGAAAAACTGTTTTTT. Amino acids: CASSKWGVPNEKLFF.

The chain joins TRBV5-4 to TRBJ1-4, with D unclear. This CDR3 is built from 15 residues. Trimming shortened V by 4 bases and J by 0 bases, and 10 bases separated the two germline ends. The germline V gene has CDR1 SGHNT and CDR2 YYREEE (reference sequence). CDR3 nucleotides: TGTGCCAGCAGCCGGGAACTTGCAACTAATGAAAAACTGTTTTTT. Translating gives CASSRELATNEKLFF.

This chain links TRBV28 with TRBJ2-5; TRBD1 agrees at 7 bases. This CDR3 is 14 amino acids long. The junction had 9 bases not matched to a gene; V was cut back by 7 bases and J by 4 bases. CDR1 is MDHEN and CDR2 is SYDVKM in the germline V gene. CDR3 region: CASTPGQDLETQYF. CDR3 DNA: TGTGCCAGCACTCCAGGACAGGATCTAGAGACCCAGTACTTC.

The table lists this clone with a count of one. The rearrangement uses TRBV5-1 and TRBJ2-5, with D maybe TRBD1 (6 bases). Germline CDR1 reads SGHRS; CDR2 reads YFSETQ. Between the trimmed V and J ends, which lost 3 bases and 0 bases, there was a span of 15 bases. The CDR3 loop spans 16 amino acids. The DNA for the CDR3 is TGCGCCAGCAGCTACGGACAGACTTATTACCAAGAGACCCAGTACTTC. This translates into CASSYGQTYYQETQYF.

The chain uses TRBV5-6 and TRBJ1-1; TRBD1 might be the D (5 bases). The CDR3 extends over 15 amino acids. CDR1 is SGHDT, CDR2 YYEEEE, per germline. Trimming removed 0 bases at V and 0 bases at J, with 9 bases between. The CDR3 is CASSLVGALNTEAFF. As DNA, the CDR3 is TGTGCCAGCAGCTTGGTTGGGGCCTTGAACACTGAAGCTTTCTTT.

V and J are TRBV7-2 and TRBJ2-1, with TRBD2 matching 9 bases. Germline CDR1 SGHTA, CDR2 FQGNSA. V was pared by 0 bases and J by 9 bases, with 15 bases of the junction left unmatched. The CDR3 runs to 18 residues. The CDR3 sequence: CASSLARVVGGRGFEQFF. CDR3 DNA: TGTGCCAGCAGCTTAGCGCGGGTGGTTGGCGGGAGGGGGTTTGAGCAGTTCTTC.